This paragraph covers one T cell receptor (beta chain) sequence. The clone's antigen remains unknown. Within one base of it there is no much larger clone, and no base qualities were kept. Collaborating institutions collected whole blood in K2EDTA tubes following their own protocols. For TCRbeta analysis, collaborators shipped samples as frozen whole blood, isolated PBMCs, or DNA extracted from either of those sample types. TCRbeta CDR3 regions were amplified from genomic DNA using the immunoSEQ Assay, a bias-controlled multiplex PCR. As for how the authors treated the data: The number of nucleated cells in each sample was estimated from the amplification of reference gene primers within the assay. To quantify the absolute abundance of each unique TCRbeta CDR3 rearrangement, sequence reads were collapsed and filtered. For each sample, productive Simpson clonality was calculated by taking the square root of Simpson's diversity index across productive rearrangements. TCRdb mirrors the immuneACCESS table, restricted to in-frame sequences. Some clones are absent from its copies; in checked studies, under half trace to an unresolved V gene, and the reason for the others is unknown. The V and J calls and the clone size are those of that table, but D and trimming were determined from the DNA. In this sample the table shows 100,000 to 150,000 clones, roughly 80% of which occur a single time. Around 15% of the sample rests with the top ten.

The germline V gene yields MNHEY for CDR1 and SVGAGI for CDR2. Inclusive of the bounding cysteine and phenylalanine, the CDR3 is 16 residues long. The CDR3 DNA has 48 bases and is translated from base 1. Relative to germline, V is missing 4 bases and J is missing 0 bases, with 7 bases of the junction outside any gene match. This sample is drawn from a study of blood T cell repertoires in COVID-19 (dated by TCRdb to about 2020). About the investigation overall: Samples covering the acute and convalescent phases of COVID-19 were provided by collaborators in the United States, Italy and Spain. The material from the prospective study consisted of cDNA or gDNA derived from T cells, B-cell-depleted T cells, or PBMCs. Where available, HLA class I and class II types were obtained from metadata supplied by the sample provider rather than from assay-based typing. Samples came from the ongoing ImmuneRACE study (first 160 participants) plus 1,254 subjects from 6 global collaborators. Sample metadata almost always included a de-identified subject ID, COVID-19 status, age in years and sex. The repertoires were released in a freely available public database meant as a resource for research on the immune response to SARS-CoV-2. Subjects who had been exposed to COVID-19, were actively infected with it, or had recovered from it provided the deeply sampled blood TCRbeta repertoires that made up the dataset. The full study reports these points: How much clinical and demographic metadata was included differed by source and by participant, and the metadata was provided uncurated.

The chain links TRBV6-5 with TRBJ1-1; the central 8 bases match TRBD1. The sample consisted of peripheral blood. This sequence originates from a woman aged 45-59 years with acute or convalescent COVID-19. CDR3 protein: CASSSDRAGMNTEAFF. The DNA is as follows: TGTGCCAGCAGTTCGGACAGGGCCGGCATGAACACTGAAGCTTTCTTT.